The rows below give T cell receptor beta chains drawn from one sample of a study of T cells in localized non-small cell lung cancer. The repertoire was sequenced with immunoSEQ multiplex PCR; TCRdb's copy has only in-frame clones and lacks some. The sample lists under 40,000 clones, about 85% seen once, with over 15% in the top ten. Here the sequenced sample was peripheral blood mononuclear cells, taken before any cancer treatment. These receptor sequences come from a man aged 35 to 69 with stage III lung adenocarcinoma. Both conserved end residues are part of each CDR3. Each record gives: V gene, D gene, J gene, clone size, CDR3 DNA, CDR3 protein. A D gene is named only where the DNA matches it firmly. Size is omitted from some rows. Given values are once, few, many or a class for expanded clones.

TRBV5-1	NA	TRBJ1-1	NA	TGCGCCAGCAGCTTGGTCCGGACCGATCGTAACACTGAAGCTTTCTTT	CASSLVRTDRNTEAFF
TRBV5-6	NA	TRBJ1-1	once	TGTGCCAGCAGCTTGAACTCTGAAGCTTTCTTT	CASSLNSEAFF
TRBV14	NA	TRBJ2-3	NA	TGTGCCAGCAGTCGGGGGAGCACAGATACGCAGTATTTT	CASSRGSTDTQYF
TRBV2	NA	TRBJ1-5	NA	TGTGCCAGCATGATCGACAGATATAGCAATCAGCCCCAGCATTTT	CASMIDRYSNQPQHF
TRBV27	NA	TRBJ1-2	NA	TGTGCCAGCAGTTTCCAAGGTATACCCGTTGGGGGCTACACCTTC	CASSFQGIPVGGYTF
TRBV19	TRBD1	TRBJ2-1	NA	TGTGCCAGTAGTGCTTCCGGGACAGGGAATTCGGGCAATGAGCAGTTCTTC	CASSASGTGNSGNEQFF
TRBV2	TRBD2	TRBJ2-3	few	TGTGCCAGCAGCCACGGACTAGCGGGGGTCGGCCCGCAGAGGGGGACGCAGTATTTT	CASSHGLAGVGPQRGTQYF
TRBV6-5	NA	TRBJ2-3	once	TGTGCCAGCAGTCGACAGGCCGGAATCACAGATACGCAGTATTTT	CASSRQAGITDTQYF
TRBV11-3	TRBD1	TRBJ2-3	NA	TGTGCCAGCAGCTTAGGTAGACGGACAGGGGACACAGATACGCAGTATTTT	CASSLGRRTGDTDTQYF
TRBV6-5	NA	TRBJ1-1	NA	TGTGCCAGCAGTTACTCCCAATCGACCGGGAACACTGAAGCTTTCTTT	CASSYSQSTGNTEAFF
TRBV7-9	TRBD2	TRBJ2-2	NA	TGTGCCAGCAGCATACTAGCGGGGAACACCGGGGAGCTGTTTTTT	CASSILAGNTGELFF
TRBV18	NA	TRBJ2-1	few	TGTGCCAGCTCACCTTTTCTCATAGAAAACAATGAGCAGTTCTTC	CASSPFLIENNEQFF
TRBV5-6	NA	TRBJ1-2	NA	TGTGCCAGCAGCTTCGACCGATGGGACTATGGCTACACCTTC	CASSFDRWDYGYTF
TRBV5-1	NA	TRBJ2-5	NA	TGCGCCAGCAGCTTGGTGGAGGGGACCCAGTACTTC	CASSLVEGTQYF
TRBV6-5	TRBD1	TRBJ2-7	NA	TGTGCCAGCAGCACGACAGGGGCGAGCTACGAGCAGTACTTC	CASSTTGASYEQYF
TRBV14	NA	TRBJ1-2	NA	TGTGCCAGCAGCCAGGGGAATGGCTACACCTTC	CASSQGNGYTF
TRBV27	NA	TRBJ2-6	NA	TGTGCCAGCAGCCCCGAGGGGGCTGGGGCCAACGTCCTGACTTTC	CASSPEGAGANVLTF
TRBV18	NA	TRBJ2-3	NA	TGTGCCAGCTCAGCCTCAGATACGCAGTATTTT	CASSASDTQYF
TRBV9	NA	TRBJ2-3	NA	TGTGCCAGCAGCGTTCGGGAAACCCGACACAGCACAGATACGCAGTATTTT	CASSVRETRHSTDTQYF
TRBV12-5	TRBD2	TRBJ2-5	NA	TGTGCTAGTGGTTTGGGTCTAGCGGGGGGTGAGACCCAGTACTTC	CASGLGLAGGETQYF
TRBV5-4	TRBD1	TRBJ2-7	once	TGTGCCAGCAGCTTGAGGACAGGGATGGCCGAGCAGTACTTC	CASSLRTGMAEQYF
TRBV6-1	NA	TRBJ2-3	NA	TGTGCCAGCAGAAGGGCAGATACGCAGTATTTT	CASRRADTQYF
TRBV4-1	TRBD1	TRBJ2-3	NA	TGCGCCAGCAGCGGGACAGGGATTAGCACAGATACGCAGTATTTT	CASSGTGISTDTQYF
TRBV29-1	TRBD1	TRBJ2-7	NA	TGCAGCGTTGTAGAGACAGGGACCGTCGAGCAGTACTTC	CSVVETGTVEQYF
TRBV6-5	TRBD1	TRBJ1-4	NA	TGTGCCAGCAGCTCCCGGACAGGGGATGAAAAACTGTTTTTT	CASSSRTGDEKLFF
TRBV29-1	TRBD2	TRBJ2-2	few	TGCAGCGTTGGACTAGCGGGGACCGGGGAGCTGTTTTTT	CSVGLAGTGELFF
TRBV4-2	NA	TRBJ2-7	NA	TGTGCCAGCAGCCCAGCGACGGGGGTGGCCTACGAGCAGTACTTC	CASSPATGVAYEQYF
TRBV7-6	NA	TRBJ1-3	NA	TGTGCCAGCAGCTTAACAGATGGAAACACCATATATTTT	CASSLTDGNTIYF
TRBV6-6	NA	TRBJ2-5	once	TGTGCCAGCAGTCGTGGACAGACACAAGAGACCCAGTACTTC	CASSRGQTQETQYF
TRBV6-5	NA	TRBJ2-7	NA	TGTGCCAGCAGTCACCCGCAGTGGGGATACGAGCAGTACTTC	CASSHPQWGYEQYF
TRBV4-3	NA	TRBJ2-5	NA	TGCGCCAGCAGCCTTCAGAGGAGGAGCCAAGAGACCCAGTACTTC	CASSLQRRSQETQYF
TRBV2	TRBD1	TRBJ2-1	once	TGTGCCAGCAGGCCCGGGACAGGGGTCTCAAATGAGCAGTTCTTC	CASRPGTGVSNEQFF
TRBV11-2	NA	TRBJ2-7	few	TGTGCCAGCAGCTCCGCAGCCTACGAGCAGTACTTC	CASSSAAYEQYF
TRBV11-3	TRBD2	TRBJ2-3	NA	TGTGCCAGCAGCTTCCCCGGACTAGCGGGGGGGCCGAAAGATACGCAGTATTTT	CASSFPGLAGGPKDTQYF
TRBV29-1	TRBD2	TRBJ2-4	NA	TGCAGCGTCGCTAGCGGGGGTGGTCAGTACTTC	CSVASGGGQYF
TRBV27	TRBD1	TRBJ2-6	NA	TGTGCCAGCAGTTTTCTGGACAGGGGTGGGGCCAACGTCCTGACTTTC	CASSFLDRGGANVLTF
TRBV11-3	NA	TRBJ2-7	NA	TGTGCCAGCAGCTTAACCTTGACTGGTGGCAGGGGCTACGAGCAGTACTTC	CASSLTLTGGRGYEQYF
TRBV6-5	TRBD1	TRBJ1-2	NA	TGTGCCAGCAGTTACTCGGGGGACAGCAACTATGGCTACACCTTC	CASSYSGDSNYGYTF